This T cell receptor beta chain was identified during a study of T cells in Graves' hyperthyroidism and ophthalmopathy. Study conclusions and caveats: Ophthalmopathy was identified by the model a median roughly 6.5 months ahead of onset.

Amplification targeted TCR beta CDR3 regions from RNA transcripts. The HTBI primer set drove a first-round RT-PCR of the TCR CDR3. MiXCR, run by TCRdb on the multiplex PCR reads, gives a single entry per CDR3 protein. The sample holds a few hundred thousand distinct CDR3 sequences, around 14% seen once. Worth noting for this clonotype: What it binds is unknown.

Lactation, pregnancy, other autoimmune disease or uncontrolled infection excluded patients. The study based diagnoses on clinical symptoms, serum thyroxine and TRAb, thyroid ultrasound and orbital computed tomography. CDR3 length equals 15 residues. Germline CDR1 reads MDHEN; CDR2 reads SYDVKM. Deletions cut 6 bases from V and 0 bases from J, with 12 bases between. What was sequenced was blood. The V call is TRBV28, the J call TRBJ1-5; D is unclear. This TCR derives from a woman in her twenties or thirties with Graves' hyperthyroidism that later progressed to Graves' ophthalmopathy. The CDR3 spells CASSATDYSNQPQHF. The CDR3 DNA sequence: TGTGCCAGCAGCGCTACAGACTATAGCAATCAGCCCCAGCATTTT.